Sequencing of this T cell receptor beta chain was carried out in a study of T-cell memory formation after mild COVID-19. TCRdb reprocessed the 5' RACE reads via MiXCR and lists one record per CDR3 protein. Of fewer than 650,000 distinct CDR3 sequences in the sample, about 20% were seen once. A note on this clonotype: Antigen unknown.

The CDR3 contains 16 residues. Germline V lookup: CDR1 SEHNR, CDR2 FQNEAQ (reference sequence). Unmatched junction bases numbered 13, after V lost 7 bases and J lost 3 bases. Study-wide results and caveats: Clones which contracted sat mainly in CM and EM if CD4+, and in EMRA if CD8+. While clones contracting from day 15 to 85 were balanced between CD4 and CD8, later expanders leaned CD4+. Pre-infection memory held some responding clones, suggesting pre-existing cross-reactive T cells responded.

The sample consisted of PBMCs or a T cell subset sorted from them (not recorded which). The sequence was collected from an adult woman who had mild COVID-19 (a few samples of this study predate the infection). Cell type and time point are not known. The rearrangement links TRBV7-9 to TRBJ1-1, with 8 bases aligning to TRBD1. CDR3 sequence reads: CASNRGGIMQDTEAFF. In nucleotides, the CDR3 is TGTGCCAGCAACAGGGGGGGCATCATGCAAGACACTGAAGCTTTCTTT. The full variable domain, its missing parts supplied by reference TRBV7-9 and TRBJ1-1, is DTGVSQNPRHKITKRGQNVTFRCDPISEHNRLYWYRQTLGQGPEFLTYFQNEAQLEKSRLLSDRFSAERPKGSFSTLEIQRTEQGDSAMYLCASNRGGIMQDTEAFFGQGTRLTVV.